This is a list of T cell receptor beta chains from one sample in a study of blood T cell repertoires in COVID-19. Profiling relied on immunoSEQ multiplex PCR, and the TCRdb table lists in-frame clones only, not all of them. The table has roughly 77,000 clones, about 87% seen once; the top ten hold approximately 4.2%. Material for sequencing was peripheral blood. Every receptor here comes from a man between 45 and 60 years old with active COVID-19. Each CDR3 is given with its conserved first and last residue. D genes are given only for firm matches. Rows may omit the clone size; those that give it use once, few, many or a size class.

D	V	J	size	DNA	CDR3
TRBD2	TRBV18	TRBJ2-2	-	TGTGCCAGCTCACGGACTAGCGGGAGGGCCACCGGGGAGCTGTTTTTT	CASSRTSGRATGELFF
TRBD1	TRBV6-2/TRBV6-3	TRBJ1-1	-	TGTGCCAGCAGTTTAGCGGGACAGGGGAACACTGAAGCTTTCTTT	CASSLAGQGNTEAFF
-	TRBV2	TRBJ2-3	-	TGTGCCAGCGACCACTGGAGGATTCGGACAGATACGCAGTATTTT	CASDHWRIRTDTQYF
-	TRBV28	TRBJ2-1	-	TGTGCCAGCAGTCGAGGGGAGCAGTTCTTC	CASSRGEQFF
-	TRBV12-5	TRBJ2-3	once	TGTGCTAGTGGTTTGGTTCTTACAGGACAGGGAGGGCCAGATACGCAGTATTTT	CASGLVLTGQGGPDTQYF
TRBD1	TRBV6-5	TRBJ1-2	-	TGTGCCAGCATGGGGGACAGCTATGGCTACACCTTC	CASMGDSYGYTF
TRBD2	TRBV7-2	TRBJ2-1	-	TGTGCCAGCACCTACCTAGCGGGAGGCCCTAGCTCCTACAATGAGCAGTTCTTC	CASTYLAGGPSSYNEQFF
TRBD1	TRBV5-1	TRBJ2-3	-	TGCGCCAGCAGCTCAGGACAGGGGGCAGGCGCAGATACGCAGTATTTT	CASSSGQGAGADTQYF
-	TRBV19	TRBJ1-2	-	TGTGCCAGTAGTATCGTCGACGGGGCGGGAGGCTACACCTTC	CASSIVDGAGGYTF
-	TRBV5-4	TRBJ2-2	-	TGTGCCATTTCCGGGACAAAGAACACCGGGGAGCTGTTTTTT	CAISGTKNTGELFF
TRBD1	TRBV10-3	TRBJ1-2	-	TGTGCCATCAGTGACAGGGACAGGGTCCCTGGCTACACCTTC	CAISDRDRVPGYTF
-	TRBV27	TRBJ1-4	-	TGTGCCAGCAGTTTCCCCGAAGCGGGGCGGGATAATGAAAAACTGTTTTTT	CASSFPEAGRDNEKLFF
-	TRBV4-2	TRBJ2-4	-	TGTGCCAGCAGCCAAGTCGTGCAGGTGGTGAACATTCAGTACTTC	CASSQVVQVVNIQYF
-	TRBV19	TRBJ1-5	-	TGTGCCAGTAGTATCCGGATTGCCGGGCAGGGAGAGGGGGTCAATCAGCCCCAGCATTTT	CASSIRIAGQGEGVNQPQHF
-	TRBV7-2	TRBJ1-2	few	TGTGCCAGCAGCCACGACAAGACTAACTATGGCTACACCTTC	CASSHDKTNYGYTF
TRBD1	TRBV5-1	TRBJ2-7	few	TGCGCCAGCAGCCTGGGGGGACAGGGGGCGAGGGAGCAGTACTTC	CASSLGGQGAREQYF
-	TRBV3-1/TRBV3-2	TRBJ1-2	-	TGTGCCAGCAGCCAAGACGGGCAGGGAGGGTATGGGGGCGCTGGCTACACCTTC	CASSQDGQGGYGGAGYTF
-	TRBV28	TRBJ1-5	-	TGTGCCAGCAGGCTCCCCTCCGGCGCAGGCGATATTGATCAGCCCCAGCATTTT	CASRLPSGAGDIDQPQHF
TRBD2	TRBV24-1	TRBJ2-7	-	TGTGCCACCAGGGATAGCGGGAAGGGCGAGCAGTACTTC	CATRDSGKGEQYF
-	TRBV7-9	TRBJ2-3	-	TGTGCCAGCAGCTTACGGGGGTCCACAGATACGCAGTATTTT	CASSLRGSTDTQYF
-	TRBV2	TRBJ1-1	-	TGTGCCACTCAAGGGGGTTTGAACACTGAAGCTTTCTTT	CATQGGLNTEAFF
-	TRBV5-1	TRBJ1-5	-	TGCGCCAGCAGCTTGGGGCAGGGCGATCAGCCCCAGCATTTT	CASSLGQGDQPQHF
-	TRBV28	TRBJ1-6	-	TGTGCCAGCAGGACGGGAGGAGCCTCCTATAATTCACCCCTCCACTTT	CASRTGGASYNSPLHF
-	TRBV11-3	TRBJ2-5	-	TGTGCCAGCAGCCCGCTAGCTTTGGAGACCCAGTACTTC	CASSPLALETQYF
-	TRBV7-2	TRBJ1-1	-	TGTGCCAGCAGCTTAGGGGCCTCATGTTTCTTT	CASSLGASCFF